This TCR beta chain was recorded in a study of Ad26.COV2.S vaccination and SARS-CoV-2 variants. Whole-study context: In the study, Ad26.COV2.S was injected intramuscularly once, or twice 56 days apart. The study, taken as a whole, reports: The authors reported substantial breadth in spike-specific CD8+ and CD4+ T cell responses after vaccination.

The germline V and J ends were trimmed by 2 bases and 4 bases, with 17 bases remaining between them. Germline loops: CDR1 ENHRY, CDR2 SYGVKD. The CDR3 sequence is 16 residues long. The treatment: 19 received Ad26.COV2.S at low or high dose, single or two shots; five or six received placebo; per-sample allocation not given. Following the first vaccine or placebo injection, samples were taken on day 63. Cohort 1b enrolled adults aged 18-55 years in Boston. The protocol was immunoSEQ multiplex PCR, while the TCRdb copy is restricted to in-frame clones and leaves out a portion. Found here are some 290,000 clones, about 82% of them singletons; the top ten hold 2% to 2.5%. Details on this clone: Its antigen is not known.

This clonotype was obtained from a person aged 18-60 years who received the Ad26.COV2.S COVID-19 vaccine or a placebo. Sequencing used peripheral blood, obtained in a trial of Ad26.COV2.S vaccine versus placebo. The chain joins TRBV10-3 to TRBJ1-2; the D gene is possibly TRBD1 (5 bases). Here the CDR3 DNA reads TGTGCCATCAGTGAGCGAGACAGTCTTCGGGGCTATGGCTACACCTTC. Protein sequence: CAISERDSLRGYGYTF.